The clone carrying this T cell receptor (beta chain) was seen a few times. Its cognate antigen is unknown. Several immunoSEQ plates held equal portions of the genomic DNA taken from each subset. Repertoires were generated with immunoSEQ multiplex PCR, while TCRdb's copy carries only in-frame clones and drops some. Among a few hundred thousand clones listed, approximately 79% were seen once. The data originate from a study of shared clonotypes between healthy human individuals. The CDR3 has 15 amino acids. Germline V gene sequence: CDR1 KGHSH, CDR2 LQKENI. Unmatched junction bases numbered 4, after V lost 2 bases and J lost 6 bases. Study outcomes and limitations: Measured sharing among donors was expected to vary with sequencing depth.

Recent acute infections and vaccinations were absent in the healthy HIV-negative adult donors. This sequence was found in a woman aged 40 to 50 in good health. Some clones in this sample may be carry-over from other donors' samples. Material: PBMCs. This rearrangement joins TRBV18 to TRBJ2-7, with TRBD2 identical over 13 bases. CDR3 DNA: TGTGCCAGCTCACCATGGACTAGCGGGAGTGCCGAGCAGTACTTC. Amino acid sequence: CASSPWTSGSAEQYF.